Listed here are 21 T cell receptor beta chains from one sample, sequenced in a study of PD-L1 blockade in urothelial cancer. Sample time point: pretreatment peripheral blood. Sequencing used immunoSEQ multiplex PCR; TCRdb keeps in-frame clones, though not all of them. The sample contains under 95,000 clones, roughly 84% of which appear only once. Sequences were derived from PBMCs, sampled around atezolizumab (anti-PD-L1) treatment. These receptor sequences come from a man between 60 and 75 years old with urothelial cancer.

Here the CDR3 reads CASSLSGGMTDTQYF. The DNA of the CDR3 is TGCGCCAGCAGCTTGAGCGGGGGGATGACAGATACGCAGTATTTT. The chain joins TRBV5-1 to TRBJ2-3; TRBD2 agrees at 9 bases. CDR3 length: 15 amino acids. Germline V gives CDR1 SGHRS, CDR2 YFSETQ. V lost 1 base to trimming and J lost 3 bases; unmatched junction nucleotides: 3.

This chain uses TRBV5-1 with TRBJ1-4, with a weak D call TRBD1 (6 bases). This CDR3 comprises 15 residues. Trimming took 3 bases from V and 7 from J, leaving 16 bases between them. CDR1 is SGHRS and CDR2 is YFSETQ in the germline V gene. CDR3: CASSYATGLGEKLFF. DNA of the CDR3: TGCGCCAGCAGCTATGCGACAGGACTAGGTGAAAAACTGTTTTTT.

The CDR3 loop reads CASRREPSGAVAFF. CDR3 sequence (DNA): TGTGCCAGTAGACGGGAACCCTCAGGGGCGGTGGCTTTCTTT. This sequence joins TRBV19 and TRBJ1-1; possibly TRBD1 for D (6 bases). Looked up from germline, CDR1 is LNHDA and CDR2 is SQIVND (reference sequence). The ends were cut back, 6 bases at V and 11 bases at J, with 22 bases in the middle. This CDR3 is built from 14 residues.

The chain is built from TRBV6-5 and TRBJ1-2, with D perhaps TRBD1 (6 bases). The V and J ends lost 6 bases and 8 bases respectively, with 19 bases between them. Germline V CDR1 and CDR2: MNHEY, SVGAGI. This CDR3 has 14 amino acids. The CDR3: CASSQERGARGYTF. The CDR3 region has the DNA TGTGCCAGCAGCCAGGAACGGGGGGCGAGGGGCTACACCTTC.

The V gene is TRBV1, the J gene TRBJ2-5; the table's D call, TRBD2, has no DNA check behind it. TRBV1 is reported as a pseudogene. This CDR3 region has 15 residues. For the CDR3, the DNA is TGCACCAGCAGCCAAGGTGGGAGGAGTAAAGAGACCCAGTACTTC. Its translation is CTSSQGGRSKETQYF.

Comment on this clone: This sample also contains other DNA sequences that code for the same CDR3. The V gene is TRBV5-1, the J gene TRBJ2-1; 12 nucleotides line up with TRBD1. The V gene end was trimmed by 4 bases and the J gene end by 2 bases; junction bases not matched to a gene: 4. In germline, CDR1 is SGHRS, CDR2 YFSETQ. The CDR3 covers 16 residues. CDR3 sequence (DNA): TGCGCCAGCAGCCCCGGGACAGGGGGCCCCTACAATGAGCAGTTCTTC. It specifies CASSPGTGGPYNEQFF.

The chain employs TRBV2 and TRBJ1-2; tentative D call: TRBD1 (6 bases). CDR1 is SNHLY and CDR2 is FYNNEI in the germline V gene. This CDR3 has 15 amino acids. V shed 1 base and J shed 4 bases, with 13 bases lying between them. The DNA for the CDR3 is TGTGCCAGCAGTGAAGGAACTGGGGGCGGCTATGGCTACACCTTC. Protein sequence: CASSEGTGGGYGYTF.

This clone occurred a few times. J is TRBJ1-2 and V is TRBV6-5, with 10 bases identical to TRBD1. This CDR3 has 15 amino acids. Germline trimming cut 2 bases from V and 0 bases from J; bases unmatched to any gene: 0. Germline-derived CDR1 and CDR2 are MNHEY and SVGAGI. The CDR3 protein is CASSYGTGANYGYTF. CDR3 bases: TGTGCCAGCAGTTACGGGACAGGGGCTAACTATGGCTACACCTTC.

This clone was counted a few times. The chain couples TRBV7-9 to TRBJ2-3, with 9 nucleotides matching TRBD2. The CDR3 loop spans 16 amino acids. V shed 5 bases and J 0 bases; nucleotides not matched to a gene: 6. Germline CDR1 reads SEHNR; CDR2 reads FQNEAQ (reference sequence). CDR3 protein: CASSHTGLASTDTQYF. The CDR3, as DNA: TGTGCCAGCAGCCACACCGGACTAGCGAGCACAGATACGCAGTATTTT.

CDR3 coding DNA: TGTGCCAGCAGCTTGGAGGGGGGGAGCAATCAGCCCCAGCATTTT. Its translation: CASSLEGGSNQPQHF. The chain uses TRBV5-6 and TRBJ1-5; D might be TRBD1 (6 bases). The CDR3 extends over 15 amino acids. V lost 0 bases, J lost 1 base, and 8 bases lay in between. Germline CDR1 SGHDT, CDR2 YYEEEE.

The chain is built from TRBV6-1 and TRBJ1-1, with D perhaps matching TRBD1 (6 bases). The CDR3 loop spans 11 amino acids. Germline V gene data show CDR1 as MNHNS and CDR2 as SASEGT. The CDR3 DNA reads TGTGCAGCCACTAGGGGGATGGGAGCTTTCTTT. Protein sequence: CAATRGMGAFF.

The chain uses TRBV27 and TRBJ2-3, with 10 bases matching TRBD2. Per the germline V gene, CDR1 is MNHEY and CDR2 is SMNVEV (reference sequence). Trimming removed 3 bases from V and 3 bases from J; junction bases left unmatched: 6. This CDR3 spans 16 amino acids. The DNA for the CDR3 is TGTGCCAGCAGTTTCCTATTTAGCGGGAGGACAGATACGCAGTATTTT. The encoded protein is CASSFLFSGRTDTQYF.

The chain couples TRBV6-5 to TRBJ1-1, with 9 bases lining up with TRBD1. This CDR3 has 14 residues. Germline V gives CDR1 MNHEY, CDR2 SVGAGI. Trimming took 8 bases from V and 9 from J; bases not matched to a gene: 13. Written as DNA, the CDR3 is TGTGCCAGCTTGGGAGGGACAGGGAGGGCAAAAGCTTTCTTT. It codes for CASLGGTGRAKAFF.

The chain joins TRBV18 to TRBJ2-1; 9 bases line up with TRBD1. Germline-derived CDR1 and CDR2 are KGHSH and LQKENI. J was trimmed by 3 bases and V by 6 bases; bases with no gene match: 9. The CDR3 sequence is 16 residues long. The CDR3 DNA sequence: TGTGCCAGCTCTCCTAGAGACAGGGGGGGCTACAATGAGCAGTTCTTC. Translation: CASSPRDRGGYNEQFF.

V gene TRBV10-3 combines with J gene TRBJ1-2; 8 bases are shared with TRBD1. CDR1 is ENHRY, CDR2 SYGVKD, per germline. V lost 6 bases and J lost 6; bases outside the gene matches: 12. This CDR3 spans 15 amino acids. CDR3 nucleotides: TGTGCCATCAGGGCAGCGAGGCAGGGGGCGCATGGCTACACCTTC. This encodes CAIRAARQGAHGYTF.

This rearrangement joins TRBV18 to TRBJ2-2; 10 nucleotides line up with TRBD2. The V gene's germline CDR1 is KGHSH and CDR2 LQKENI. The length of the CDR3 is 18 residues. J gave up 2 bases and V 1 base, and 7 bases lay outside the gene matches. The CDR3 DNA is TGTGCCAGCTCACCACTGATCACTAGCGGGGCTAACACCGGGGAGCTGTTTTTT. This gives the protein CASSPLITSGANTGELFF.

The chain employs TRBV6-1 and TRBJ1-6; D gene ambiguous. CDR1 and CDR2 (germline): MNHNS, SASEGT. Trimming took 2 bases from V and 4 from J, leaving 12 bases between them. This CDR3 has 16 residues. The CDR3 nucleotides are TGTGCCAGCAGTGAATCCGGTTTTAGATATAATTCACCCCTCCACTTT. Translation gives CASSESGFRYNSPLHF.

The J gene is TRBJ1-1, the V gene TRBV9; 7 nucleotides agree with TRBD1. CDR3 length equals 15 residues. Germline CDR1 is SGDLS and CDR2 is YYNGEE. Trimming cost V 3 bases and J 4 bases; bases outside gene matches: 9. CDR3 region: CASSAETGSVTEAFF. The CDR3 bases are TGTGCCAGCAGCGCCGAGACAGGGTCGGTCACTGAAGCTTTCTTT.

The V call is TRBV2, the J call TRBJ1-1; unclear D gene. This CDR3 spans 14 amino acids. Between the trimmed V and J ends, which lost 0 bases and 6 bases, there was a span of 11 bases. Looked up from germline, CDR1 is SNHLY and CDR2 is FYNNEI. The CDR3, as DNA: TGTGCCAGCAGTGAAGCGGGGAGGAATGCTGAAGCTTTCTTT. It is translated as CASSEAGRNAEAFF.

V is TRBV15 and J is TRBJ2-1, with TRBD2 matching over 8 bases. CDR3 length equals 17 residues. The germline gives CDR1 LNHNV, CDR2 YYDKDF (reference sequence). V lost 3 bases to trimming and J lost 4 bases; unmatched junction nucleotides: 11. In DNA, the CDR3 is TGTGCCACCAGCAGGGGATCGACGGGAGGGGGGTACAATGAGCAGTTCTTC. Its translation is CATSRGSTGGGYNEQFF.

The genes are TRBV20-1 and TRBJ1-1; D is undetermined. Trimming took off 4 bases at V and 4 bases at J, with 7 bases between the two ends. CDR3 length equals 11 residues. Germline values: CDR1 DFQATT, CDR2 SNEGSKA (reference sequence). DNA of the CDR3: TGCAGTGCTATCGAGAGCACTGAAGCTTTCTTT. Protein: CSAIESTEAFF.